These 21 T cell receptor beta chains were all obtained from the same sample, sequenced in a study of identical twins. One entry per CDR3 protein, called by TCRdb with MiXCR from the 5' RACE reads. The sample has hundreds of thousands of distinct CDR3 sequences, approximately 7% seen once. This same sample was also taken into another study, of yellow fever vaccine responses in identical twins.

The sequenced sample consisted of memory (CD45RO+) T cells sorted from blood. The receptors were gathered from a woman under 30 in good health.

The V and J genes are TRBV6-1 and TRBJ2-5; D is possibly TRBD1 (6 bases). Trimming stripped 5 bases from V and 4 bases from J, with 17 bases between. The CDR3 loop spans 15 amino acids. CDR1 is MNHNS and CDR2 is SASEGT in the germline V gene. The CDR3 region has the DNA TGTGCCAGCAGTCCCAACCCAGGGGTCGGAGAGACCCAGTACTTC. It encodes CASSPNPGVGETQYF.

This clonotype was seen many times. V usage is TRBV12-3 or TRBV12-4 and J usage is TRBJ1-3, with 7 bases that match TRBD1. The trim removed 6 bases at V and 5 bases at J, leaving 10 bases unmatched. CDR3 length: 15 amino acids. The CDR3 bases are TGTGCCAGCAGCCCCGCGTGGGACAGTAGAAACACCATATATTTT. This codes for CASSPAWDSRNTIYF.

This clonotype has a handful of counts. The rearrangement joins TRBV28 to TRBJ1-5, with 9 positions matching TRBD1. Germline V CDR1 and CDR2: MDHEN, SYDVKM. V was clipped by 6 bases and J by 5 bases; unmatched bases: 8. The CDR3 has 15 residues. In nucleotides, the CDR3 is TGTGCCAGCAGCCCTGACAGGGGGAATTATCAGCCCCAGCATTTT. Its translation: CASSPDRGNYQPQHF.

This clonotype was detected many times. J is TRBJ2-3 and V is TRBV12-3 or TRBV12-4; 11 bases are shared with TRBD1. The ends lost 7 bases at V and 1 base at J; junction bases unmatched: 4. This CDR3 region has 15 residues. The CDR3 nucleotides read TGTGCCAGCACCCCGGACAGGGGGCGCACAGATACGCAGTATTTT. Its protein product is CASTPDRGRTDTQYF.

This clonotype turned up a few times. The chain joins TRBV25-1 to TRBJ2-7; TRBD2 agrees at 13 bases. The V gene end was trimmed by 6 bases and the J gene end by 6 bases; junction bases not matched to a gene: 2. Germline values: CDR1 MGHDK, CDR2 SYGVNS. This CDR3 has 13 residues. Here the CDR3 reads CASRGLAGVEQYF. CDR3 coding DNA: TGTGCCAGCAGAGGACTAGCGGGAGTCGAGCAGTACTTC.

Only a few counts were recorded for this clonotype. The chain has TRBV2 and TRBJ2-2, with D tentatively TRBD1 (6 bases). This CDR3 comprises 15 residues. V gave up 4 bases and J gave up 6 bases, with 15 bases separating them. Germline-derived CDR1 and CDR2 are SNHLY and FYNNEI. This CDR3 reads CASSASRGGPGELFF. The CDR3 DNA sequence: TGTGCCAGCAGTGCATCACGAGGGGGTCCCGGGGAGCTGTTTTTT.

This clonotype was recorded a few times. This chain connects TRBV9 to TRBJ2-7; no definite D call. This CDR3 has 14 amino acids. The V end was cut by 4 bases, the J end by 0 bases, with 11 bases between. The germline gives CDR1 SGDLS, CDR2 YYNGEE. Here the CDR3 reads CASSPDGSSYEQYF. CDR3 bases: TGTGCCAGCAGCCCCGACGGGTCCTCCTACGAGCAGTACTTC.

This clonotype has at least ten counts. The chain uses TRBV29-1 and TRBJ2-2; 9 bases agree with TRBD2. Losses at the gene ends were 6 bases for V and 5 bases for J; bases not matched to a gene: 7. The CDR3 has 14 residues. CDR1 SQVTM and CDR2 ANQGSEA come from the germline V gene. DNA for the CDR3: TGCAGCGTCTTAGCGGGAGTAGGGACCGGGGAGCTGTTTTTT. Protein sequence: CSVLAGVGTGELFF.

This clonotype was counted many times. The chain links TRBV11-2 to TRBJ2-5; TRBD2 matches at 7 bases. The CDR3 loop spans 14 amino acids. The V gene's germline CDR1 is SGHAT and CDR2 FQNNGV. V lost 5 bases and J lost 2; bases outside the gene matches: 5. CDR3 nucleotides: TGTGCCAGCAGCAAGCGGGGAACTCAAGAGACCCAGTACTTC. It codes for CASSKRGTQETQYF.

This clonotype was detected many times. V and J are TRBV12-3 or TRBV12-4 and TRBJ2-1; 7 nucleotides match TRBD2. The CDR3 runs to 15 residues. Germline trimming cut 2 bases from V and 3 bases from J; bases unmatched to any gene: 4. The CDR3 DNA is TGTGCCAGCAGTTTATCGGCTAGCGGCTACAATGAGCAGTTCTTC. Amino acids: CASSLSASGYNEQFF.

The V call is TRBV20-1, the J call TRBJ2-5; D is perhaps TRBD1 (5 bases). Germline V gene sequence: CDR1 DFQATT, CDR2 SNEGSKA (reference sequence). V dropped 4 bases and J dropped 9 bases, with 21 bases sitting between them. There are 14 residues in the CDR3. The CDR3 nucleotides read TGCAGTGCTACTCGTACCGGGCCCCAAGGGGCCCAGTACTTC. It encodes CSATRTGPQGAQYF.

The table lists this clonotype with many counts. The V call is TRBV5-1, the J call TRBJ2-3; TRBD1 matches at 9 bases. Germline V gene sequence: CDR1 SGHRS, CDR2 YFSETQ. This CDR3 region has 17 residues. V lost 0 bases and J lost 2; bases outside the gene matches: 7. CDR3 amino acids: CASSLVARTGDTDTQYF. The CDR3 coding sequence is TGCGCCAGCAGCTTGGTGGCACGGACAGGGGACACAGATACGCAGTATTTT.

This clonotype was observed at least ten times. V usage is TRBV3-1 and J usage is TRBJ1-1; no reliable D call. The V end lost 4 bases, the J end lost 5 bases, and 11 bases lay between the germline ends. The CDR3 contains 13 residues. CDR1 and CDR2 (germline): LGHDT, YNNKEL (reference sequence). The CDR3 DNA follows: TGTGCCAGCAGCCCGGGCTCTCGGACTGAAGCTTTCTTT. This translates into CASSPGSRTEAFF.

The J gene is TRBJ1-2, the V gene TRBV4-1; D call uncertain. CDR1 MGHRA and CDR2 YSYEKL come from the germline V gene. CDR3 length equals 16 residues. Deletions cut 2 bases from V and 1 base from J, with 14 bases between. Written as DNA, the CDR3 is TGCGCCAGCAGCCAACCCCCCGGGGAGGGTAACTATGGCTACACCTTC. As protein: CASSQPPGEGNYGYTF.

This clonotype was found a few times. The V and J genes are TRBV6-1 and TRBJ1-5; the D gene is possibly TRBD1 (5 bases). Trimming pared 7 bases from V and 6 bases from J, leaving 13 bases between. Per the germline V gene, CDR1 is MNHNS and CDR2 is SASEGT. The CDR3 consists of 13 residues. CDR3 loop: CASTQGWGQPQHF. The CDR3 DNA reads TGTGCCAGCACGCAGGGCTGGGGTCAGCCCCAGCATTTT.

This clonotype came up many times. This chain uses TRBV5-1 with TRBJ2-7, with 9 bases that match TRBD2. V trimming: 1 base; J trimming: 3 bases; junction bases outside the gene matches: 5. Germline CDR1 is SGHRS and CDR2 is YFSETQ. The CDR3 consists of 15 residues. CDR3 coding DNA: TGCGCCAGCAGCTTGTTCGTAGCGGGAGTCTACGAGCAGTACTTC. Translated, it gives CASSLFVAGVYEQYF. The full variable domain, with the rest looked up from reference TRBV5-1 and TRBJ2-7, is KAGVTQTPRYLIKTRGQQVTLSCSPISGHRSVSWYQQTPGQGLQFLFEYFSETQRNKGNFPGRFSGRQFSNSRSEMNVSTLELGDSALYLCASSLFVAGVYEQYFGPGTRLTVT.

V usage is TRBV4-1 and J usage is TRBJ2-1, with D perhaps matching TRBD2 (7 bases). The CDR3 totals 18 residues. Per germline, CDR1 MGHRA and CDR2 YSYEKL. Trimming left V 0 bases short and J 6 bases short, with 21 bases between. This CDR3 reads CASSQDMGAGVSVNEQFF. CDR3 in DNA: TGCGCCAGCAGCCAAGATATGGGGGCGGGAGTATCCGTCAATGAGCAGTTCTTC.

The chain has TRBV10-2 and TRBJ2-1, with 7 bases fitting TRBD1. The CDR3 is made up of 10 amino acids. Germline V gene sequence: CDR1 WSHSY, CDR2 SAAADI. V was clipped by 8 bases and J by 9 bases; unmatched bases: 1. Here the CDR3 reads CASPGGEQFF. DNA of the CDR3: TGCGCCAGCCCAGGGGGTGAGCAGTTCTTC.

This clonotype was seen ten or more times. The chain employs TRBV12-3 or TRBV12-4 and TRBJ1-5; perhaps TRBD1 as D (5 bases). V was shortened by 8 bases and J by 4 bases, with 12 bases between the two germline ends. This CDR3 has 13 amino acids. The DNA of the CDR3 is TGTGCCAGCGCCCGGGGGGGTAATCAGCCCCAGCATTTT. This gives the protein CASARGGNQPQHF.

This clonotype has only a few counts. The chain carries TRBV7-3 and TRBJ2-2, with 11 bases lining up with TRBD2. Trimming cost V 5 bases and J 5 bases; bases outside gene matches: 13. This CDR3 contains 18 residues. Germline-derived CDR1 and CDR2 are SGHTA and FQGTGA. The CDR3 DNA follows: TGTGCCAGCAGCATCGGCAATAGCGGGAGGGCCGGAACCGGGGAGCTGTTTTTT. Translated: CASSIGNSGRAGTGELFF.

In DNA, the CDR3 is TGTGCCACCAGTGGCTCAGCCAATTCACCCCTCCACTTT. It codes for CATSGSANSPLHF. The chain joins TRBV24-1 to TRBJ1-6, with D uncertain. The CDR3 runs 13 residues. The ends were cut back, 5 bases at V and 7 bases at J, with 8 bases in the middle. Per the germline V gene, CDR1 is KGHDR and CDR2 is SFDVKD.